One sample yielded the 15 T cell receptor beta chains listed below, sequenced in a study of PD-L1 blockade in urothelial cancer. Time point specified: peripheral blood 6 weeks after treatment start. Clones were read by immunoSEQ multiplex PCR, and TCRdb kept only the in-frame ones, dropping some. In the table there are tens of thousands of clones, around 88% of which are singletons. The material was PBMCs, obtained around atezolizumab (anti-PD-L1) treatment. The source is a man aged 55 to 70 with urothelial cancer.

This clone was observed a single time. The V call is TRBV29-1, the J call TRBJ2-5; D uncertain. The length of the CDR3 is 11 residues. CDR1 SQVTM and CDR2 ANQGSEA come from the germline V gene. V dropped 6 bases and J dropped 7 bases, with 12 bases sitting between them. The CDR3 region has the DNA TGCAGCGTGCTCCCGGCAGGGACCCAGTACTTC. It yields the protein CSVLPAGTQYF.

The chain uses TRBV5-6 and TRBJ2-2; TRBD2 matches at 8 bases. This CDR3 contains 16 residues. The germline V gene encodes CDR1 SGHDT and CDR2 YYEEEE. V shed 1 base, J shed 5 bases, and the junction held 7 bases outside the gene matches. CDR3 protein: CASSLLGLVRTGELFF. As DNA, the CDR3 is TGTGCCAGCAGCTTGCTGGGACTAGTTCGGACCGGGGAGCTGTTTTTT.

The chain links TRBV7-6 to TRBJ1-4; tentative D call: TRBD1 (6 bases). This CDR3 is 16 amino acids long. From germline, CDR1 is SGHVS and CDR2 FNYEAQ. V lost 5 bases and J 5 bases, leaving 18 bases between the germline ends. CDR3 sequence (DNA): TGTGCCAGCAGCACGAACAGGGTGGAAAACAATGAAAAACTGTTTTTT. This translates into CASSTNRVENNEKLFF.

The gene calls are TRBV6-5 and TRBJ2-6; D gene unclear. The V end was cut by 6 bases, the J end by 0 bases, with 9 bases between. The CDR3 runs 15 residues. CDR1 and CDR2 (germline): MNHEY, SVGAGI. CDR3 region: CASRPLSSGANVLTF. The CDR3 DNA sequence: TGTGCCAGCAGGCCCCTAAGCTCTGGGGCCAACGTCCTGACTTTC.

This sequence joins TRBV5-1 and TRBJ1-5, with 8 bases identical to TRBD1. The CDR3 has 15 residues. Germline-derived CDR1 and CDR2 are SGHRS and YFSETQ. V lost 3 bases to trimming and J lost 3 bases; unmatched junction nucleotides: 5. The CDR3 region has the DNA TGCGCCAGCAGCTCAGGACAGGGAGACAATCAGCCCCAGCATTTT. It codes for CASSSGQGDNQPQHF.

V is TRBV5-1 and J is TRBJ1-1, with TRBD1 identical over 9 bases. The V gene's germline CDR1 is SGHRS and CDR2 YFSETQ. Losses at the gene ends were 1 base for V and 1 base for J; bases not matched to a gene: 2. The CDR3 runs to 15 residues. CDR3 DNA: TGCGCCAGCAGCTTGTTACAGGGGGCGAACACTGAAGCTTTCTTT. Translated, it gives CASSLLQGANTEAFF.

This clone was detected once. J is TRBJ2-3 and V is TRBV7-2; D perhaps matches TRBD2 (7 bases). Germline CDR1 and CDR2: SGHTA and FQGNSA. Trimming removed 8 bases at V and 0 bases at J, with 12 bases between. The CDR3 length is 14 residues. The CDR3 region is CASWGGASTDTQYF. The CDR3 DNA reads TGTGCCAGCTGGGGGGGGGCGAGCACAGATACGCAGTATTTT.

V and J are TRBV19 and TRBJ1-2; TRBD1 matches 9 bases. The CDR3 is made up of 13 amino acids. V trimming: 7 bases; J trimming: 4 bases; junction bases outside the gene matches: 4. CDR1 is LNHDA and CDR2 is SQIVND in the germline V gene (reference sequence). The CDR3 loop reads CASTLDRGYGYTF. The CDR3 coding sequence is TGTGCCAGTACTCTGGACAGGGGCTATGGCTACACCTTC.

The chain carries TRBV12-5 and TRBJ2-1, with D perhaps matching TRBD2 (6 bases). This CDR3 region has 14 residues. Germline V CDR1 and CDR2: LGHNT, FRNRAP. Between the trimmed V and J ends, which lost 5 bases and 6 bases, there was a span of 14 bases. CDR3 region: CASGHPGSINEQFF. CDR3 DNA: TGTGCTAGTGGTCACCCCGGGAGCATCAATGAGCAGTTCTTC.

The chain carries TRBV13 and TRBJ2-5; 16 bases agree with TRBD2. The CDR3 contains 19 residues. V lost 5 bases to trimming and J lost 1 base; unmatched junction nucleotides: 10. Germline assignment: CDR1 PRHDT and CDR2 FYEKMQ (reference sequence). The CDR3 nucleotides are TGTGCCAGCAGCCTTACCGGGACTAGCGGGGGGGCCGGCCAAGAGACCCAGTACTTC. This codes for CASSLTGTSGGAGQETQYF.

V is TRBV23-1 and J is TRBJ1-5, with a tentative D call TRBD1 (6 bases). TRBV23-1 is flagged as an ORF with uncertain function. CDR3 size: 19 residues. With 8 bases removed from V and 3 bases from J, the gap between germline ends came to 29 bases. DNA for the CDR3: TGCGCCAGCCTCGAGGCGAAGATCCGGGGGGCTGAAGTCAATCAGCCCCAGCATTTT. This sequence encodes CASLEAKIRGAEVNQPQHF.

V and J are TRBV6-5 and TRBJ1-5, with D possibly TRBD1 on 6 matching bases. Trimming stripped 10 bases from V and 4 bases from J, with 14 bases between. This CDR3 is 13 amino acids long. Germline values: CDR1 MNHEY, CDR2 SVGAGI. In DNA, the CDR3 is TGTGCCACCGCCTACAGGGTTAATCAGCCCCAGCATTTT. This translates into CATAYRVNQPQHF.

To note about this clone: Other DNA sequences from this sample encode an identical CDR3 as well. The J gene is TRBJ1-3, the V gene TRBV7-3; weak D call: TRBD1 (6 bases). CDR1 is SGHTA, CDR2 FQGTGA, per germline. The CDR3 covers 16 residues. Trimming shortened V by 0 bases and J by 0 bases, and 9 bases separated the two germline ends. The CDR3 loop reads CASSLTGGNSGNTIYF. The CDR3 nucleotides are TGTGCCAGCAGCTTAACAGGGGGAAACTCTGGAAACACCATATATTTT.

The gene calls are TRBV27 and TRBJ2-1, with 16 bases fitting TRBD2. The CDR3 is made up of 17 amino acids. CDR1 and CDR2 (germline): MNHEY, SMNVEV (reference sequence). With V trimmed by 2 bases and J by 8 bases, 6 bases remained unmatched. The CDR3 DNA is TGTGCCAGCAGTTTAATAGGGACTAGCGGGGGGGCCGATGAGCAGTTCTTC. Translating gives CASSLIGTSGGADEQFF.

The chain employs TRBV2 and TRBJ2-2; a weak D match, TRBD1 (5 bases). V shed 4 bases and J shed 6 bases, with 15 bases lying between them. Germline V lookup: CDR1 SNHLY, CDR2 FYNNEI. The CDR3 length is 15 residues. As DNA, the CDR3 is TGTGCCAGCAGTGTTCAGGGTTTACTCTCCGGGGAGCTGTTTTTT. Protein sequence: CASSVQGLLSGELFF.